This T cell receptor beta chain derives from a study of vaccination effects on CD4 cells after COVID-19. Points on this clone: No antigen is known for it.

Expansion with viral peptide pools was applied to antigen-specific CD4+ T cells by the ViraFEST assay prior to sequencing. Investigators separated out CD4+ T cells once approximately 10 days of culture had passed. Each person got two doses of an mRNA SARS-CoV-2 vaccine, BNT162b2 or mRNA-1273. Vaccine recipients lacked prior SARS-CoV-2 infection and had negative nucleocapsid antibodies. Wells each received around 2.2 million PBMC, cultured with approximately 10 IU/ml IL-2 and around 9.8 ug/ml peptides. General study results and limits: Clones from infection and from vaccination both contracted markedly late after vaccination.

The assay was immunoSEQ multiplex PCR, and TCRdb's table has in-frame clones only and misses some. The sample contains some 20,000 clones, approximately 76% of which appear only once. CDR1 and CDR2 (germline): MRHNA, SNTAGT. The CDR3 has 13 residues. V was pared by 5 bases and J by 5 bases, with 9 bases between. The receptor was derived from a human donor who received a COVID-19 vaccine. The V and J genes are TRBV6-4 and TRBJ2-2; D call uncertain. The sequenced sample was CD4+ T cells from PBMCs cultured with HCoV-229E spike peptides, obtained after COVID-19 vaccination. CDR3 region: CASSPTNTGELFF. The CDR3 nucleotides read TGTGCCAGCAGTCCGACCAATACCGGGGAGCTGTTTTTT.